The T cell receptor beta chain under discussion was sequenced for a study of cytomegalovirus exposure and HLA in healthy donors. Libraries were prepared by immunoSEQ multiplex PCR; TCRdb keeps only in-frame clonotypes and omits some of them. The table shows about 60,000 clones, with 96% occurring only once. The CDR3 runs 14 residues. CDR1 is MNHNY, CDR2 SVGAGI, per germline (reference sequence). The V gene lost 3 bases and the J gene lost 5 bases, with 11 bases spanning the gap. This receptor was obtained from a woman between 18 and 29 years old in good health and CMV-seronegative. The chain uses TRBV6-6 and TRBJ2-1, with D tentatively TRBD2 (6 bases). The sequencing sample was made of PBMCs. The CDR3 is CASSYGGTHNEQFF. CDR3 nucleotides: TGTGCCAGCAGTTATGGCGGGACCCACAATGAGCAGTTCTTC.